These 24 T cell receptor beta chains originate from one sample sequenced in a study of cytomegalovirus exposure and HLA in healthy donors. This PCR relied on a set of 60 Vbeta primers and 13 Jbeta primers. Sequencing was performed with immunoSEQ multiplex PCR; in TCRdb, only in-frame clones are kept and a portion is missing. The sample has some 120,000 clones; around four fifths are singletons. Sequenced sample: PBMCs. All receptors come from a male donor in good health and CMV-seropositive.

V usage is TRBV7-6 and J usage is TRBJ2-7; 8 bases match TRBD1. The V gene's germline CDR1 is SGHVS and CDR2 FNYEAQ. The CDR3 is 15 amino acids. The J segment lost 4 bases and the V segment lost 1 base, leaving 6 bases of the junction unmatched. The CDR3 reads CASSLDDRGTYEQYF. The CDR3 bases are TGTGCCAGCAGCTTAGATGACAGGGGAACTTACGAGCAGTACTTC.

The chain carries TRBV27 and TRBJ2-7; D not certain. CDR3 length: 13 residues. The germline V gene encodes CDR1 MNHEY and CDR2 SMNVEV (reference sequence). Between the trimmed V and J ends, which lost 2 bases and 5 bases, there was a span of 10 bases. The CDR3 region is CASSLSVENEQYF. The CDR3 nucleotides are TGTGCCAGCAGTTTAAGTGTTGAGAACGAGCAGTACTTC.

The rearrangement links TRBV28 to TRBJ1-5, with 8 bases fitting TRBD1. The length of the CDR3 is 19 residues. Per the germline V gene, CDR1 is MDHEN and CDR2 is SYDVKM. V lost 3 bases and J lost 0; bases outside the gene matches: 13. CDR3 sequence: CASSFRYTTGGFSNQPQHF. The CDR3 DNA is TGTGCCAGCAGTTTCAGATACACAACAGGGGGATTTAGCAATCAGCCCCAGCATTTT.

The chain uses TRBV19 and TRBJ1-1; 7 positions agree with TRBD1. The CDR3 runs to 17 residues. The V and J ends lost 5 bases and 1 base, in that order; junction bases with no gene match: 13. The germline gives CDR1 LNHDA, CDR2 SQIVND (reference sequence). The CDR3 DNA is TGTGCCAGTAGTTCTGGGCAACAGGGGACGAAGAACACTGAAGCTTTCTTT. It encodes CASSSGQQGTKNTEAFF.

This chain joins TRBV5-1 and TRBJ2-1; D remains unclear. Between the trimmed V and J ends, which lost 0 bases and 0 bases, there was a span of 7 bases. The germline CDR1 and CDR2 sequences are SGHRS and YFSETQ. This CDR3 comprises 15 residues. DNA of the CDR3: TGCGCCAGCAGCTTGGCCGGTTTCTCCTACAATGAGCAGTTCTTC. Protein: CASSLAGFSYNEQFF.

The CDR3: CASSPQIDTQYF. In DNA form, the CDR3 reads TGTGCCAGCAGTCCCCAAATAGATACGCAGTATTTT. V usage is TRBV28 and J usage is TRBJ2-3; no definite D call. CDR3 size: 12 residues. The ends were cut back, 5 bases at V and 5 bases at J, with 8 bases in the middle. Germline V lookup: CDR1 MDHEN, CDR2 SYDVKM.

This chain links TRBV30 with TRBJ2-3, with 8 bases matching TRBD2. The germline V gene has CDR1 GTSNPN and CDR2 SVGIG (reference sequence). Unmatched junction bases numbered 23, after V lost 1 base and J lost 8 bases. The CDR3 length is 19 residues. CDR3 bases: TGTGCCTGGAGTGCTCTCTTTCTCTTTCGGGAGGGCCCCGGGGCTACGCAGTATTTT. It yields the protein CAWSALFLFREGPGATQYF.

The chain uses TRBV15 and TRBJ2-2, with D tentatively TRBD1 (5 bases). CDR3 length equals 21 residues. Germline values: CDR1 LNHNV, CDR2 YYDKDF (reference sequence). V was clipped by 1 base and J by 0 bases, with 24 bases between them. CDR3 sequence: CATSRVPNRIGVLANTGELFF. The DNA for the CDR3 is TGTGCCACCAGCAGAGTGCCCAACAGGATTGGCGTCCTCGCGAACACCGGGGAGCTGTTTTTT.

The rearrangement joins TRBV11-1 to TRBJ2-5; 9 nucleotides align to TRBD1. This CDR3 has 15 residues. With V trimmed by 4 bases and J by 3 bases, 6 bases remained unmatched. Per germline, CDR1 SGHAT and CDR2 FQDESV (reference sequence). The CDR3, as DNA: TGTGCCAGCAGCTCCGGGACAGGGTCTAAAGAGACCCAGTACTTC. Residues: CASSSGTGSKETQYF.

The chain links TRBV7-3 to TRBJ1-1, with D possibly matching TRBD1 (5 bases). The CDR3 sequence is 13 residues long. CDR1 is SGHTA and CDR2 is FQGTGA in the germline V gene. V dropped 5 bases and J dropped 1 base, with 8 bases sitting between them. CDR3 DNA: TGTGCCAGCAGCCCCCAGGGGAACACTGAAGCTTTCTTT. As protein: CASSPQGNTEAFF.

This chain connects TRBV28 to TRBJ1-4; D perhaps matches TRBD1 (5 bases). The CDR3 length is 14 residues. Looked up from germline, CDR1 is MDHEN and CDR2 is SYDVKM. The germline V and J ends were trimmed by 3 bases and 4 bases, with 9 bases remaining between them. The CDR3 DNA follows: TGTGCCAGCAGTTTTCCGCAGGGTAATGAAAAACTGTTTTTT. Translation: CASSFPQGNEKLFF.

The chain uses TRBV2 and TRBJ1-6; no clear D gene. CDR3 length equals 13 residues. Germline values: CDR1 SNHLY, CDR2 FYNNEI. V was cut by 8 bases and J by 5 bases, with 10 bases left in between. The CDR3 DNA is TGTGCCAGCCGTGGGCAAAATAATTCACCCCTCCACTTT. Translation gives CASRGQNNSPLHF.

CDR3 sequence reads: CASSRDGVNTEAFF. CDR3 nucleotide sequence: TGTGCCAGCAGCAGAGACGGGGTGAACACTGAAGCTTTCTTT. The rearrangement links TRBV7-3 to TRBJ1-1; D gene uncertain. The CDR3 sequence is 14 residues long. Germline CDR1 reads SGHTA; CDR2 reads FQGTGA. The V gene lost 5 bases and the J gene lost 0 bases, with 10 bases spanning the gap.

The rearrangement joins TRBV19 to TRBJ1-1, with 7 bases matching TRBD1. After removal of 9 bases from V and 5 bases from J, the junction contained 12 bases not matched to a gene. Germline CDR1 reads LNHDA; CDR2 reads SQIVND (reference sequence). The CDR3 is 14 amino acids. DNA of the CDR3: TGTGCCAGCTCAAGGGGGCTAGGGGGAACTGAAGCTTTCTTT. Amino acids: CASSRGLGGTEAFF. Based on the CDR3 plus reference TRBV19 and TRBJ1-1, the full variable domain is DGGITQSPKYLFRKEGQNVTLSCEQNLNHDAMYWYRQDPGQGLRLIYYSQIVNDFQKGDIAEGYSVSREKKESFPLTVTSAQKNPTAFYLCASSRGLGGTEAFFGQGTRLTVV.

This chain joins TRBV9 and TRBJ2-1, with D possibly TRBD2 on 5 matching bases. Between the trimmed V and J ends, which lost 0 bases and 7 bases, there was a span of 17 bases. Germline loops: CDR1 SGDLS, CDR2 YYNGEE. The CDR3 contains 16 residues. The CDR3 coding sequence is TGTGCCAGCAGCGTAGCGAGACTAAGCGTGGGGAATGAGCAGTTCTTC. This sequence encodes CASSVARLSVGNEQFF. The whole variable domain, remainder taken from reference TRBV9 and TRBJ2-1, is DSGVTQTPKHLITATGQRVTLRCSPRSGDLSVYWYQQSLDQGLQFLIQYYNGEERAKGNILERFSAQQFPDLHSELNLSSLELGDSALYFCASSVARLSVGNEQFFGPGTRLTVL.

This clone is a singleton in its sample. J is TRBJ2-3 and V is TRBV28, with D possibly being TRBD1 (6 bases). Germline loops: CDR1 MDHEN, CDR2 SYDVKM. The CDR3 spans 15 residues. V was pared by 3 bases and J by 2 bases, with 12 bases between. CDR3 in DNA: TGTGCCAGCAGTTTCGGGACACGACACACAGATACGCAGTATTTT. Protein sequence: CASSFGTRHTDTQYF.

The V gene is TRBV11-3, the J gene TRBJ2-7, with a tentative D call TRBD2 (6 bases). The CDR3 is 14 residues long. Trimming took 3 bases from V and 2 from J, leaving 11 bases between them. Germline V gene data show CDR1 as SGHNT and CDR2 as YENEEA. This CDR3 is CASSLTSQPYEQYF. The CDR3 bases are TGTGCCAGCAGCTTGACTAGTCAACCCTACGAGCAGTACTTC.

This sequence joins TRBV28 and TRBJ2-3; no reliable D call. The CDR3 is made up of 16 amino acids. Germline values: CDR1 MDHEN, CDR2 SYDVKM. Trimming took off 6 bases at V and 0 bases at J, with 16 bases between the two ends. As DNA, the CDR3 is TGTGCCAGCAGCCAGATCGAGCGATTAAGCACAGATACGCAGTATTTT. This gives the protein CASSQIERLSTDTQYF.

This chain links TRBV7-2 with TRBJ2-1; 7 bases are a match to TRBD1. The V segment lost 0 bases and the J segment 9 bases; nucleotides outside the gene matches: 11. The CDR3 runs 16 residues. Germline values: CDR1 SGHTA, CDR2 FQGNSA. This CDR3 reads CASSLALSQGFSEQFF. The CDR3 nucleotides are TGTGCCAGCAGCTTAGCGCTCTCACAGGGGTTTTCTGAGCAGTTCTTC.

The chain has TRBV11-1 and TRBJ2-7; D not certain. V was clipped by 6 bases and J by 13 bases, with 19 bases between them. Germline loops: CDR1 SGHAT, CDR2 FQDESV (reference sequence). The CDR3 is 12 residues long. CDR3 DNA: TGTGCCAGCAGTCCCCTGGCAGGCCCTCCATACTTC. Its translation: CASSPLAGPPYF.

V usage is TRBV27 and J usage is TRBJ2-1; perhaps TRBD2 as D (6 bases). Trimming took 6 bases from V and 12 from J, leaving 21 bases between them. From germline, CDR1 is MNHEY and CDR2 SMNVEV (reference sequence). CDR3 length equals 14 residues. CDR3 sequence: CASSPTPPAGGQFF. The CDR3 nucleotides read TGTGCCAGCAGCCCAACTCCTCCTGCCGGGGGGCAGTTCTTC.

CDR3 nucleotides: TGTGCCAGCAGTTTACGAGGGGGGGCGTTGGGTGAAAAACTGTTTTTT. Translation gives CASSLRGGALGEKLFF. The genes are TRBV28 and TRBJ1-4, with a tentative D call TRBD1 (6 bases). Trimming shortened V by 2 bases and J by 7 bases, and 17 bases separated the two germline ends. This CDR3 comprises 16 residues. CDR1 is MDHEN and CDR2 is SYDVKM in the germline V gene.

V gene TRBV28 combines with J gene TRBJ2-2; weak D call: TRBD2 (6 bases). V lost 6 bases, J lost 7 bases, and 15 bases lay in between. CDR1 is MDHEN and CDR2 is SYDVKM in the germline V gene. This CDR3 spans 14 amino acids. The CDR3 sequence is CASSPAGRDGELFF. In DNA form, the CDR3 reads TGTGCCAGCAGCCCAGCGGGTCGGGACGGGGAGCTGTTTTTT.

The J gene is TRBJ2-7, the V gene TRBV5-8, with 9 bases that match TRBD2. The germline V gene encodes CDR1 SGHTS and CDR2 YDEGEE. The CDR3 loop spans 12 amino acids. This CDR3 is CELAGASYEQYF. CDR3 bases: TGTGAATTAGCGGGAGCGTCCTACGAGCAGTACTTC.